Included here is one T cell receptor (beta chain) sequence, with context. What it recognizes is unknown. Donors had no recently reported acute infections or vaccinations and were HIV-negative. Splitting of CD4+ cells produced CD45RA+ naive and CD45RA-negative memory subsets. Trimming removed 4 bases at V and 6 bases at J, with 22 bases between. The germline gives CDR1 SGHTA, CDR2 FQGNSA. This CDR3 contains 16 residues. These data belong to a study of shared clonotypes between healthy human individuals. General study findings and limits: Sharing of clonotypes among donors was expected to vary with sequencing depth.

This table comes from immunoSEQ multiplex PCR, and its TCRdb copy is limited to in-frame clones, with some not included. The sample has 2 million to 2.5 million clones, roughly 95% seen once. The sample comprised naive CD4+ T cells sorted from blood. Subset of the sample: CD45RA+ positively selected. The rearrangement joins TRBV7-2 to TRBJ2-7; tentative D call: TRBD2 (5 bases). The TCR originated in a young man in good health. The CDR3 sequence is CASSSYGLSRLGEQYF. The CDR3 coding sequence is TGTGCCAGCAGCTCCTACGGACTGAGTAGGTTAGGCGAGCAGTACTTC.